This TCR beta chain is drawn from a study of shared clonotypes between healthy human individuals. Study-level background: CD4 naive and memory got three plates each, CD8 naive two, CD8 memory one. Study findings and constraints: Shared across several donors were around 5% of the naive CD4 clonotypes. Compared with memory subsets, naive subsets generally had larger estimated richness.

This clone turned up a few times. Its antigen is still unknown. For every subset, genomic DNA was evenly distributed across several immunoSEQ plates. TCRdb keeps only in-frame clones here, not all; method: immunoSEQ multiplex PCR. In the table there are about 1 million clones, 60% to 80% of which are singletons. The CDR3 totals 12 residues. The germline V gene encodes CDR1 MNHNS and CDR2 SASEGT. The V end lost 2 bases, the J end lost 5 bases, and 7 bases lay between the germline ends. The genes are TRBV6-1 and TRBJ2-7; D gene unclear. Sequenced: memory CD4+ T cells sorted from blood. As for subset: CD45RA-negative fraction. This TCR was sampled from a man in his late teens or twenties in good health. CDR3 DNA: TGTGCCAGCAGTGAACAGAGCCACGAGCAGTACTTC. This sequence encodes CASSEQSHEQYF.